The source of this T cell receptor (beta chain) is a study of memory CD4+ T cells and cytomegalovirus serostatus. V lost 5 bases and J lost 2; bases outside the gene matches: 5. The CDR3 spans 15 residues. Germline lookup yields CDR1 MNHEY and CDR2 SMNVEV (reference sequence). Produced via immunoSEQ multiplex PCR; TCRdb's table is partial and in-frame only. Of some 67,000 clones in the sample, 75% to 80% were seen once. Single viable CD3+CD4+CD8-CD45RO+ cells were sorted as the memory CD4+ T cells. This receptor was taken from an adult in good health and CMV-seropositive. The rearrangement joins TRBV27 to TRBJ2-1, with TRBD1 matching over 8 bases. The material sequenced was memory CD4+ T cells from blood. The CDR3 nucleotides read TGTGCCAGCAGTGTCGACAGGGGTGCCTACAATGAGCAGTTCTTC. Protein sequence: CASSVDRGAYNEQFF.